These T cell receptor beta chains were read from a single sample in a study of shared clonotypes between healthy human individuals. Libraries were prepared by immunoSEQ multiplex PCR; TCRdb keeps only in-frame clonotypes and omits some of them. Counted here are hundreds of thousands of clones, around 96% occurring once; the ten biggest clones make up 0.32%. The specimen was memory CD8+ T cells sorted from blood. The receptors derive from a man younger than 40 in good health. CDR3s include the opening cysteine and the closing phenylalanine or tryptophan. A D gene is named only where the DNA matches it firmly. Only part of the rows carry a size: once, few, many, or a class if the clone is expanded.

d_gene	v_gene	abundance	j_gene	CDR3aa	CDR3nt
NA	TRBV29-1	NA	TRBJ1-5	CSVEVREGQPQHF	TGCAGCGTTGAAGTCAGGGAGGGTCAGCCCCAGCATTTT
NA	TRBV7-9	NA	TRBJ2-5	CASSHPESGKQETQYF	TGTGCCAGCAGCCACCCGGAATCAGGGAAGCAAGAGACCCAGTACTTC
NA	TRBV19	NA	TRBJ2-2	CASTPLEGDTGELFF	TGTGCCAGTACCCCTCTCGAGGGAGACACCGGGGAGCTGTTTTTT
TRBD2	TRBV10-1	NA	TRBJ2-7	CASSPRLAGGEVYF	TGCGCCAGCAGTCCAAGGCTAGCGGGAGGCGAGGTGTACTTC
TRBD1	TRBV2	NA	TRBJ2-7	CASSETGVSYEQYF	TGTGCCAGCAGTGAGACAGGGGTCTCCTACGAGCAGTACTTC
NA	TRBV25-1	NA	TRBJ1-2	CASSAHSGVEGYTF	TGTGCCAGCAGTGCCCATTCGGGGGTAGAAGGCTACACCTTC
TRBD2	TRBV10-2	NA	TRBJ2-5	CASKSGTSGSTQYF	TGCGCCAGCAAGTCGGGTACTAGCGGGTCGACCCAGTACTTC
TRBD1	TRBV9	NA	TRBJ2-3	CASSSGDRADTQYF	TGTGCCAGCAGCTCTGGGGACAGGGCAGATACGCAGTATTTT
NA	TRBV19	NA	TRBJ2-3	CASKGPGSTDTQYF	TGTGCCAGTAAAGGACCAGGTTCCACAGATACGCAGTATTTT
TRBD1	TRBV27	once	TRBJ2-7	CASSFRKGARNEQYF	TGTGCCAGCAGTTTTCGCAAGGGGGCGCGTAACGAGCAGTACTTC
NA	TRBV6-5	NA	TRBJ2-1	CASSYSSLAGYNEQFF	TGTGCCAGCAGTTACTCGAGCCTAGCTGGGTACAATGAGCAGTTCTTC
TRBD2	TRBV28	NA	TRBJ2-1	CASSPASGLAGGREQFF	TGTGCCAGCAGTCCTGCCTCTGGACTAGCGGGGGGTAGAGAGCAGTTCTTC
NA	TRBV6-4	NA	TRBJ2-7	CASSDPGHHYEQYF	TGTGCCAGCAGTGACCCGGGACATCACTACGAGCAGTACTTC
NA	TRBV30	NA	TRBJ2-5	CAWSVASETQYF	TGTGCCTGGAGTGTGGCTTCAGAGACCCAGTACTTC
TRBD2	TRBV5-6	once	TRBJ2-1	CASSGGLAGGHRPVF	TGTGCCAGCAGCGGCGGACTAGCGGGAGGCCACAGACCGGTCTTC
TRBD2	TRBV28	NA	TRBJ2-4	CASSHPPASGRAESKNIQYF	TGTGCCAGCAGCCACCCCCCAGCTAGCGGGAGGGCCGAGTCCAAAAACATTCAGTACTTC